This T cell receptor (beta chain) derives from a study of T cells after yellow fever vaccination. This CDR3 spans 14 amino acids. The V end lost 1 base, the J end lost 6 bases, and 10 bases lay between the germline ends. The germline CDR1 and CDR2 sequences are LGHNA and YNFKEQ. TCRdb re-called the 5' RACE reads with MiXCR, one entry per CDR3 protein. The sample lists 150,000 to 200,000 distinct CDR3 sequences, 6.5% to 8.5% occurring once. This clonotype was picked up many times. Sample: CD4+ T cells sorted from PBMCs, taken more than 4 days after the first yellow fever vaccination. The receptor comes from a young man who received the YFV17D yellow fever vaccine. The V gene is TRBV4-2, the J gene TRBJ2-1; D is possibly TRBD1 or TRBD2 (6 bases each). The DNA of the CDR3 is TGTGCCAGCAGCCAAGCCGGGGGCCGCAATGAGCAGTTCTTC. It specifies CASSQAGGRNEQFF.